The 32 T cell receptor beta chains reported below all come from one sample, sequenced in a study of cytomegalovirus exposure and HLA in healthy donors. Primers: 60 Vbeta forward and 13 Jbeta reverse. This table comes from immunoSEQ multiplex PCR, and its TCRdb copy is limited to in-frame clones, with some not included. The sample shows some 120,000 clones, about four fifths of them seen only once. Input material: PBMCs. The receptors were gathered from a male donor in good health and CMV-seropositive.

This rearrangement joins TRBV6-1 to TRBJ2-5; TRBD2 is a possible D gene (5 bases). Germline loops: CDR1 MNHNS, CDR2 SASEGT. The CDR3 contains 14 residues. Between the trimmed V and J ends, which lost 9 bases and 2 bases, there was a span of 16 bases. CDR3 coding DNA: TGTGCCAGTCGACGGGGTAGAACACAAGAGACCCAGTACTTC. It translates to CASRRGRTQETQYF.

V gene TRBV6-5 combines with J gene TRBJ2-5, with 8 positions matching TRBD2. CDR1 and CDR2 (germline): MNHEY, SVGAGI. This CDR3 contains 16 residues. The J segment lost 5 bases and the V segment lost 4 bases, leaving 12 bases of the junction unmatched. DNA for the CDR3: TGTGCCAGCAGTTCGAGCGGGAGAGCGTTTAGGGAGACCCAGTACTTC. It codes for CASSSSGRAFRETQYF.

The CDR3 reads CASSESWETQYF. The CDR3 bases are TGTGCCAGCAGTGAGAGTTGGGAGACCCAGTACTTC. The chain carries TRBV6-5 and TRBJ2-5; D uncertain. V was pared by 5 bases and J by 5 bases, with 9 bases between. The CDR3 loop spans 12 amino acids. CDR1 and CDR2 (germline): MNHEY, SVGAGI.

The rearrangement links TRBV7-8 to TRBJ1-1, with 12 nucleotides matching TRBD1. This CDR3 comprises 19 residues. J was trimmed by 0 bases and V by 3 bases; bases with no gene match: 11. Germline CDR1 and CDR2: SGHVS and FQNEAQ. The CDR3 nucleotides are TGTGCCAGCAGCTTGCGGGTTCCGGGACAGGGGGCGGTGAACACTGAAGCTTTCTTT. It yields the protein CASSLRVPGQGAVNTEAFF.

This clone showed up just once. This rearrangement joins TRBV5-4 to TRBJ2-7, with 8 positions matching TRBD2. This CDR3 spans 15 amino acids. Germline V CDR1 and CDR2: SGHNT, YYREEE (reference sequence). V shed 2 bases, J shed 0 bases, and the junction held 4 bases outside the gene matches. The CDR3 DNA reads as TGTGCCAGCAGCTTCCGGGGGGGTCTCTCCTACGAGCAGTACTTC. Encoded protein: CASSFRGGLSYEQYF.

Remarks on this clone: Different DNA sequences within this sample yield the same CDR3. The rearrangement links TRBV18 to TRBJ2-7; 9 positions match TRBD1. CDR3 size: 14 residues. The V gene end was trimmed by 3 bases and the J gene end by 1 base; junction bases not matched to a gene: 1. Germline CDR1 is KGHSH and CDR2 is LQKENI. Written as DNA, the CDR3 is TGTGCCAGCTCACCCGGGACAGGGTCCTACGAGCAGTACTTC. Protein sequence: CASSPGTGSYEQYF. Based on the CDR3 plus reference TRBV18 and TRBJ2-7, the full variable domain is NAGVMQNPRHLVRRRGQEARLRCSPMKGHSHVYWYRQLPEEGLKFMVYLQKENIIDESGMPKERFSAEFPKEGPSILRIQQVVRGDSAAYFCASSPGTGSYEQYFGPGTRLTVT.

The DNA of the CDR3 is TGTGCCAGTAGTATCGAACGGACTTCCTACGAGCAGTACTTC. Its translation: CASSIERTSYEQYF. V and J are TRBV19 and TRBJ2-7; D perhaps matches TRBD2 (5 bases). The CDR3 sequence is 14 residues long. Germline CDR1 is LNHDA and CDR2 is SQIVND (reference sequence). V gave up 3 bases and J gave up 1 base, with 10 bases separating them.

The genes are TRBV5-4 and TRBJ2-2; 7 bases fit TRBD2. The CDR3 contains 16 residues. V was pared by 0 bases and J by 6 bases, with 8 bases of the junction left unmatched. The germline V gene has CDR1 SGHNT and CDR2 YYREEE (reference sequence). The DNA for the CDR3 is TGTGCCAGCAGCTTGGCGGGAGGACGGAGCGCCGGGGAGCTGTTTTTT. Its protein product is CASSLAGGRSAGELFF.

The chain has TRBV9 and TRBJ2-2; maybe TRBD2 (6 bases). Germline V gives CDR1 SGDLS, CDR2 YYNGEE. The ends were cut back, 0 bases at V and 4 bases at J, with 16 bases in the middle. There are 17 residues in the CDR3. The CDR3 DNA reads as TGTGCCAGCAGCGTAGAGAAAGCGGTAGCGGTCACCGGGGAGCTGTTTTTT. It encodes CASSVEKAVAVTGELFF.

The chain carries TRBV11-2 and TRBJ1-6; 7 nucleotides match TRBD1. Germline-derived CDR1 and CDR2 are SGHAT and FQNNGV. Losses at the gene ends were 1 base for V and 5 bases for J; bases not matched to a gene: 5. This CDR3 region has 16 residues. DNA of the CDR3: TGTGCCAGCAGCTTAGTAGGGGGCCCTAATAATTCACCCCTCCACTTT. Translated, it gives CASSLVGGPNNSPLHF.

The rearrangement links TRBV5-1 to TRBJ2-5, with TRBD1 matching 8 bases. The ends lost 2 bases at V and 5 bases at J; junction bases unmatched: 2. The germline gives CDR1 SGHRS, CDR2 YFSETQ. CDR3 length: 13 amino acids. In nucleotides, the CDR3 is TGCGCCAGCAGCTTAAGACAGGGGGAGACCCAGTACTTC. Protein sequence: CASSLRQGETQYF.

The table lists this clone with a count of one. V and J are TRBV10-3 and TRBJ2-7; D is perhaps TRBD2 (5 bases). V lost 6 bases, J lost 3 bases, and 12 bases lay in between. CDR3 length equals 13 residues. Per the germline V gene, CDR1 is ENHRY and CDR2 is SYGVKD. The CDR3 protein is CAIRTTGDYEQYF. CDR3 nucleotide sequence: TGTGCCATCAGGACTACCGGGGACTACGAGCAGTACTTC.

The chain joins TRBV7-2 to TRBJ2-3, with 14 bases aligning to TRBD2. The V and J ends lost 1 base and 11 bases, in that order; junction bases with no gene match: 5. Germline V lookup: CDR1 SGHTA, CDR2 FQGNSA. The CDR3 contains 15 residues. The CDR3 nucleotides read TGTGCCAGCAGCTTAGGAGGGACTAGCGGGAGATGGCAGTATTTT. Its translation is CASSLGGTSGRWQYF.

This chain connects TRBV28 to TRBJ2-7, with a tentative D call TRBD2 (5 bases). The germline V gene encodes CDR1 MDHEN and CDR2 SYDVKM. With 3 bases removed from V and 2 bases from J, the gap between germline ends came to 17 bases. The CDR3 runs 16 residues. Here the CDR3 reads CASSFAGRGRPYEQYF. The CDR3, as DNA: TGTGCCAGCAGTTTTGCGGGTCGGGGTAGACCCTACGAGCAGTACTTC.

This clone occurred a few times. The gene calls are TRBV28 and TRBJ2-3; tentative D call: TRBD2 (5 bases). Germline V gene lookup returns CDR1 MDHEN and CDR2 SYDVKM. Trimming removed 6 bases at V and 4 bases at J, with 17 bases between. The CDR3 length is 15 residues. CDR3 loop: CASRGSSFESDTQYF. The CDR3 bases are TGTGCCAGCAGGGGGAGTAGCTTTGAGTCAGATACGCAGTATTTT.

The sample holds one count of this clone. The rearrangement links TRBV5-4 to TRBJ2-7, with no clear D. This CDR3 has 13 amino acids. Trimming took 1 base from V and 3 from J, leaving 8 bases between them. Germline V lookup: CDR1 SGHNT, CDR2 YYREEE (reference sequence). The CDR3 coding sequence is TGTGCCAGCAGCTTGCCAGGCCGCTACGAGCAGTACTTC. As protein: CASSLPGRYEQYF.

The chain couples TRBV20-1 to TRBJ2-7; TRBD2 matches 8 bases. The CDR3 covers 11 residues. The V segment lost 6 bases and the J segment 4 bases; nucleotides outside the gene matches: 2. Looked up from germline, CDR1 is DFQATT and CDR2 is SNEGSKA (reference sequence). CDR3 sequence reads: CSAQREYEQYF. The DNA for the CDR3 is TGCAGTGCCCAGCGGGAGTACGAGCAGTACTTC.

The V and J genes are TRBV2 and TRBJ2-6; D is unclear. Trimming took off 1 base at V and 6 bases at J, with 16 bases between the two ends. CDR1 is SNHLY and CDR2 is FYNNEI in the germline V gene. This CDR3 has 17 amino acids. The CDR3 region has the DNA TGTGCCAGCAGTGAAGGCTGGTTACCCGGAGAGGCCAACGTCCTGACTTTC. Translating gives CASSEGWLPGEANVLTF.

CDR3 amino acids: CASSFGSGDNEQFF. The CDR3 bases are TGTGCCAGCAGCTTTGGTAGCGGTGACAATGAGCAGTTCTTC. V is TRBV5-6 and J is TRBJ2-1, with a tentative D call TRBD2 (6 bases). Between the trimmed V and J ends, which lost 2 bases and 5 bases, there was a span of 11 bases. The CDR3 has 14 residues. Germline CDR1 and CDR2: SGHDT and YYEEEE.

This clone was detected a few times. CDR3 sequence (DNA): TGTGCCAGCAGTTTGGGGGGTGGGGAGCGGCGGTTCTTC. Amino acids: CASSLGGGERRFF. The chain carries TRBV28 and TRBJ2-1; possible D gene TRBD2, 6 bases. Germline-derived CDR1 and CDR2 are MDHEN and SYDVKM. V was shortened by 3 bases and J by 15 bases, with 18 bases between the two germline ends. The CDR3 consists of 13 residues.

This rearrangement joins TRBV6-1 to TRBJ1-5; a weak D match, TRBD1 (6 bases). The CDR3 consists of 13 residues. Germline V gene sequence: CDR1 MNHNS, CDR2 SASEGT. V was trimmed by 5 bases and J by 7 bases, leaving 12 bases between them. The CDR3 DNA sequence: TGTGCCAGCAGTTTAGGGGGATTCCAGCCCCAGCATTTT. It encodes CASSLGGFQPQHF.

This chain uses TRBV7-2 with TRBJ2-1; D is possibly TRBD1 (6 bases). Germline V gene lookup returns CDR1 SGHTA and CDR2 FQGNSA. V was pared by 2 bases and J by 14 bases, with 16 bases between. The CDR3 has 13 amino acids. The CDR3 spells CASSLSEGEREFF. CDR3 sequence (DNA): TGTGCCAGCAGCTTAAGTGAGGGGGAGAGGGAGTTCTTC. The variable domain in full, completed from reference TRBV7-2 and TRBJ2-1, reads GAGVSQSPSNKVTEKGKDVELRCDPISGHTALYWYRQSLGQGLEFLIYFQGNSAPDKSGLPSDRFSAERTGGSVSTLTIQRTQQEDSAVYLCASSLSEGEREFFGPGTRLTVL.

The chain recombines TRBV4-3 with TRBJ2-3; 10 bases are shared with TRBD2. Trimming took 6 bases from V and 1 from J; bases not matched to a gene: 1. Per germline, CDR1 LGHNA and CDR2 YSLEER. The CDR3 spans 14 residues. CDR3 bases: TGCGCCAGCAGGAGCGGGAGGGGCACAGATACGCAGTATTTT. Encoded protein: CASRSGRGTDTQYF.

This clone appeared a single time. The chain uses TRBV27 and TRBJ2-5; perhaps TRBD1 as D (5 bases). The last part of the DNA fits TRBJ2-7 better; the J call may be wrong. The CDR3 runs 14 residues. The V gene's germline CDR1 is MNHEY and CDR2 SMNVEV (reference sequence). The CDR3 DNA follows: TGTGCCAGCAGTTCCACCCCCGGACATTACGAGCAGTACTTC. Its translation is CASSSTPGHYEQYF.

The V gene is TRBV27, the J gene TRBJ2-7, with D possibly matching TRBD1 (6 bases). The CDR3 totals 15 residues. CDR1 is MNHEY and CDR2 is SMNVEV in the germline V gene (reference sequence). V lost 6 bases to trimming and J lost 0 bases, with 15 bases between them. The CDR3 region has the DNA TGTGCCAGCAGCCCTTATCTGACAGGCTCCTACGAGCAGTACTTC. Its translation: CASSPYLTGSYEQYF.

The chain employs TRBV28 and TRBJ2-1; 9 positions match TRBD2. The V segment lost 2 bases and the J segment 8 bases; nucleotides outside the gene matches: 13. The germline CDR1 and CDR2 sequences are MDHEN and SYDVKM. The CDR3 has 17 amino acids. CDR3 DNA: TGTGCCAGCAGTTTAAATTTGCGGGGGGGCTGGGGCGATGAGCAGTTCTTC. Translating gives CASSLNLRGGWGDEQFF.

The chain employs TRBV5-4 and TRBJ1-3; 9 nucleotides match TRBD1. CDR3 length: 16 amino acids. The germline V gene encodes CDR1 SGHNT and CDR2 YYREEE (reference sequence). Trimming removed 4 bases from V and 4 bases from J; junction bases left unmatched: 9. CDR3 amino acids: CASSPRGQGYGNTIYF. CDR3 nucleotide sequence: TGTGCCAGCAGCCCCCGGGGACAGGGTTACGGAAACACCATATATTTT.

The chain carries TRBV15 and TRBJ2-7; maybe TRBD1 (6 bases). V gave up 4 bases and J gave up 2 bases, with 18 bases separating them. Germline V gene lookup returns CDR1 LNHNV and CDR2 YYDKDF (reference sequence). The CDR3 covers 16 residues. CDR3 in amino acids: CATSKISTGGTYEQYF. The CDR3 DNA follows: TGTGCCACCAGCAAAATTTCGACAGGAGGAACCTACGAGCAGTACTTC.

The chain has TRBV6-5 and TRBJ2-7; the D gene is possibly TRBD1 (6 bases). The germline V gene has CDR1 MNHEY and CDR2 SVGAGI. With 2 bases removed from V and 4 bases from J, the gap between germline ends came to 9 bases. This CDR3 is built from 13 residues. CDR3 nucleotides: TGTGCCAGCAGTTACCAACAGGGTTACGAGCAGTACTTC. It codes for CASSYQQGYEQYF.

This sequence joins TRBV5-8 and TRBJ2-5, with D tentatively TRBD2 (5 bases). V lost 5 bases and J lost 5, with 22 bases in between. This CDR3 has 16 residues. Germline V gene data show CDR1 as SGHTS and CDR2 as YDEGEE. The CDR3 reads CASSSRFVASGETQYF. The CDR3, as DNA: TGTGCCAGCAGTTCGAGGTTTGTGGCATCGGGGGAGACCCAGTACTTC.

The chain uses TRBV5-4 and TRBJ2-2; 15 positions match TRBD2. CDR3 size: 15 residues. With 4 bases clipped from V and 7 bases from J, the junction kept 2 bases outside the gene matches. Germline V gene data show CDR1 as SGHNT and CDR2 as YYREEE (reference sequence). CDR3 DNA sequence: TGTGCCAGCAGCGCGGGACTAGCGGGGGGCGGGGAGCTGTTTTTT. Translated, it gives CASSAGLAGGGELFF.

The chain joins TRBV18 to TRBJ2-5; no reliable D call. There are 12 residues in the CDR3. The V and J ends lost 3 bases and 3 bases respectively, with 5 bases between them. Germline CDR1 KGHSH, CDR2 LQKENI. The CDR3: CASSPAEETQYF. As DNA, the CDR3 is TGTGCCAGCTCACCGGCAGAAGAGACCCAGTACTTC. Combining the CDR3 with reference TRBV18 and TRBJ2-5 gives the whole variable domain NAGVMQNPRHLVRRRGQEARLRCSPMKGHSHVYWYRQLPEEGLKFMVYLQKENIIDESGMPKERFSAEFPKEGPSILRIQQVVRGDSAAYFCASSPAEETQYFGPGTRLLVL.